The 12 T cell receptor beta chains below were found in one sample sequenced in a study of beta chain features in type 1 diabetes. Study-wide results and caveats: When Type 1 diabetes patients were examined, their TCRB CDR3s proved moderately but significantly shorter in all four CD4+ subsets.

The sequenced template was cDNA made from the entire isolated RNA. Sequencing used immunoSEQ multiplex PCR; TCRdb keeps in-frame clones, though not all of them. The sample yields over 650,000 clones, more than 13% seen once. No antigen is known for these receptors. Sequencing was done on a sample of naive CD4+ T cells from blood. These receptors originate from a man younger than 35 with type 1 diabetes.

This clone was recorded a few times. For the CDR3, the DNA is TGTGCCAGCAGCGTAGCTAACAGAGAGACCCAGTACTTC. Amino acid sequence: CASSVANRETQYF. The chain recombines TRBV9 with TRBJ2-5; no reliable D call. This CDR3 has 13 residues. Trimming cost V 0 bases and J 4 bases, with 7 bases left between them. Germline values: CDR1 SGDLS, CDR2 YYNGEE.

This chain connects TRBV27 to TRBJ2-3; TRBD2 might be the D (5 bases). The CDR3 is 16 residues long. Trimming shortened V by 3 bases and J by 0 bases, and 13 bases separated the two germline ends. CDR1 is MNHEY and CDR2 is SMNVEV in the germline V gene (reference sequence). Here the CDR3 reads CASSFVVGSSTDTQYF. CDR3 bases: TGTGCCAGCAGTTTTGTTGTAGGGAGTAGCACAGATACGCAGTATTTT.

The V gene is TRBV6-5, the J gene TRBJ2-1; 7 bases line up with TRBD2. The length of the CDR3 is 15 residues. Germline-derived CDR1 and CDR2 are MNHEY and SVGAGI. Trimming took 5 bases from V and 3 from J; bases not matched to a gene: 7. The CDR3 DNA sequence: TGTGCCAGCAGTCCGCGGGGGAATCGCTACAATGAGCAGTTCTTC. It specifies CASSPRGNRYNEQFF.

This clone was seen once. This chain links TRBV4-1 with TRBJ2-5; TRBD1 aligns across 8 bases. The junction had 8 bases not matched to a gene; V was cut back by 3 bases and J by 5 bases. This CDR3 has 15 amino acids. CDR1 is MGHRA and CDR2 is YSYEKL in the germline V gene. This chain's CDR3 is CASSHIGQGRETQYF. Here the CDR3 DNA reads TGCGCCAGCAGCCACATTGGACAGGGCCGGGAGACCCAGTACTTC.

The V gene is TRBV14, the J gene TRBJ2-3; no reliable D call. There are 14 residues in the CDR3. Germline CDR1 SGHDN, CDR2 FVKESK. Trimming pared 1 base from V and 2 bases from J, leaving 7 bases between. The CDR3 bases are TGTGCCAGCAGCCAAGGTGGTCCCACAGATACGCAGTATTTT. The encoded protein is CASSQGGPTDTQYF.

The CDR3 sequence is CASSPSGGGATGELFF. The CDR3 DNA reads as TGCGCCAGCAGCCCTAGTGGCGGGGGGGCTACCGGGGAGCTGTTTTTT. The genes are TRBV4-3 and TRBJ2-2, with TRBD2 identical over 9 bases. This CDR3 contains 16 residues. CDR1 and CDR2 (germline): LGHNA, YSLEER. The V gene end was trimmed by 4 bases and the J gene end by 5 bases; junction bases not matched to a gene: 8.

The chain combines TRBV30 with TRBJ1-1; 9 bases match TRBD1. After removal of 4 bases from V and 8 bases from J, the junction contained 8 bases not matched to a gene. Germline CDR1 reads GTSNPN; CDR2 reads SVGIG (reference sequence). The CDR3 is 13 residues long. CDR3 amino acids: CAWTKAGQGEAFF. CDR3 coding DNA: TGTGCCTGGACCAAAGCGGGACAGGGAGAAGCTTTCTTT.

Only a few counts were recorded for this clone. The chain couples TRBV11-2 to TRBJ2-1; D is unclear. CDR3 length: 16 residues. The V and J ends lost 1 base and 6 bases respectively, with 16 bases between them. Looked up from germline, CDR1 is SGHAT and CDR2 is FQNNGV. In DNA, the CDR3 is TGTGCCAGCAGCTTAGGGAGTCTACCCCTCGGCAATGAGCAGTTCTTC. It translates to CASSLGSLPLGNEQFF.

This clone was counted only a few times. The chain has TRBV28 and TRBJ2-6; 7 positions match TRBD2. V shed 6 bases and J 0 bases; nucleotides not matched to a gene: 8. CDR1 is MDHEN and CDR2 is SYDVKM in the germline V gene. This CDR3 has 17 amino acids. CDR3 sequence: CASSRGGTYSGANVLTF. In DNA, the CDR3 is TGTGCCAGCAGCCGGGGAGGGACGTACTCTGGGGCCAACGTCCTGACTTTC.

Points on this clone: Other nucleotide sequences from this sample produce the same CDR3. The chain links TRBV9 to TRBJ1-5; TRBD1 aligns across 7 bases. The germline V gene encodes CDR1 SGDLS and CDR2 YYNGEE. The CDR3 spans 14 residues. V dropped 3 bases and J dropped 7; count of bases not matched to a gene: 7. CDR3 bases: TGTGCCAGCAGCGGAACAGGGGTAGGGCAGCCCCAGCATTTT. Translation gives CASSGTGVGQPQHF.

This clone was observed a few times. V and J are TRBV4-2 and TRBJ1-2; a weak D match, TRBD1 (5 bases). The CDR3 extends over 14 amino acids. V was pared by 0 bases and J by 2 bases, with 7 bases between. Germline V CDR1 and CDR2: LGHNA, YNFKEQ. CDR3 residues: CASSQERGNYGYTF. CDR3 DNA: TGTGCCAGCAGCCAAGAAAGGGGAAACTATGGCTACACCTTC.

Only a few counts were recorded for this clone. The J gene is TRBJ2-1, the V gene TRBV7-9; the D is unclear. CDR3 length: 16 amino acids. Between the trimmed V and J ends, which lost 4 bases and 0 bases, there was a span of 13 bases. CDR1 and CDR2 (germline): SEHNR, FQNEAQ (reference sequence). The CDR3 sequence is CASSSRLSSSYNEQFF. As DNA, the CDR3 is TGTGCCAGCAGCTCCAGACTGTCGAGCTCCTACAATGAGCAGTTCTTC.